A single sample gave rise to the 30 T cell receptor beta chains below, sequenced in a study of identical twins. A single record per CDR3 protein comes from TCRdb applying MiXCR to the 5' RACE reads. This table holds about 1.7 million distinct CDR3 sequences, under 35% found once. Specimen: cord blood. These receptors came from a newborn girl in good health.

This clonotype showed up just once. J is TRBJ2-7 and V is TRBV20-1; D gene ambiguous. Germline CDR1 reads DFQATT; CDR2 reads SNEGSKA (reference sequence). V was trimmed by 1 base and J by 7 bases, leaving 20 bases between them. The CDR3 has 15 amino acids. The CDR3, as DNA: TGCAGTGCTAGAGTCGCGCAAGGAGCGTTCAATGAGCAGTACTTC. Encoded protein: CSARVAQGAFNEQYF.

As for this clonotype: The junction departs from the called germline gene at one end, perhaps through a read error. The V call is TRBV24-1, the J call TRBJ1-5; no definite D call. Germline CDR1 and CDR2: KGHDR and SFDVKD. There are 12 residues in the CDR3. CDR3 in amino acids: CATSDLDQTQHF. The DNA for the CDR3 is TGTGCCACCAGTGATTTGGATCAGACCCAGCATTTT.

J is TRBJ1-4 and V is TRBV9, with D maybe TRBD1 (5 bases). Trimming took off 3 bases at V and 10 bases at J, with 19 bases between the two ends. The CDR3 length is 15 residues. The germline gives CDR1 SGDLS, CDR2 YYNGEE. The CDR3 sequence: CASSERGTGNGKLFF. The CDR3 region has the DNA TGTGCCAGCAGCGAACGCGGGACGGGGAACGGAAAACTGTTTTTT.

V gene TRBV29-1 combines with J gene TRBJ2-3, with D perhaps being TRBD1 or TRBD2 (5 bases each). With 2 bases removed from V and 2 bases from J, the gap between germline ends came to 14 bases. The CDR3 totals 15 residues. CDR1 SQVTM and CDR2 ANQGSEA come from the germline V gene. CDR3 sequence: CSVETGRGLTDTQYF. The DNA for the CDR3 is TGCAGCGTTGAAACCGGCCGGGGCCTCACAGATACGCAGTATTTT.

As to this clonotype: The conserved final phenylalanine or tryptophan is absent from the CDR3, which likely points to a read error. The chain recombines TRBV5-1 with TRBJ1-2; a weak D match, TRBD1 (5 bases). Germline values: CDR1 SGHRS, CDR2 YFSETQ. This CDR3 is built from 12 residues. Deletions cut 4 bases from V and 6 bases from J, with 10 bases between. The chain's CDR3 is CASSLEGNGYTL. The CDR3 DNA is TGCGCCAGCAGCCTGGAGGGGAATGGCTACACCCTC.

This clonotype was seen only a few times. V usage is TRBV4-1 and J usage is TRBJ2-1; D unclear. Germline V CDR1 and CDR2: MGHRA, YSYEKL. CDR3 length equals 15 residues. The V end was cut by 2 bases, the J end by 6 bases, with 14 bases between. The CDR3 sequence: CASSQSVLPPNEQFF. As DNA, the CDR3 is TGCGCCAGCAGCCAATCAGTCCTGCCCCCCAATGAGCAGTTCTTC.

The J gene is TRBJ1-2, the V gene TRBV13, with D perhaps TRBD1 (5 bases). The germline V gene encodes CDR1 PRHDT and CDR2 FYEKMQ (reference sequence). Trimming removed 8 bases from V and 1 base from J, with 17 bases in between. The CDR3 has 15 amino acids. CDR3 amino acids: CASGEGTAHNYGYTF. The CDR3 nucleotides read TGTGCCAGCGGGGAAGGGACGGCCCATAACTATGGCTACACCTTC.

This clonotype was observed many times. This sequence joins TRBV29-1 and TRBJ2-1, with D maybe TRBD2 (7 bases). Germline CDR1 is SQVTM and CDR2 is ANQGSEA. The CDR3 extends over 14 amino acids. Trimming took 7 bases from V and 8 from J, leaving 21 bases between them. In DNA, the CDR3 is TGCAGCGCCGGACGGGGGGCGCTGATGTATGAGCAGTTCTTC. It encodes CSAGRGALMYEQFF.

A few counts support this clonotype. The CDR3 coding sequence is TGTGCCAGCAGTTTAGGACAGCCTTATCAGCCCCAGCATTTT. This sequence encodes CASSLGQPYQPQHF. The chain uses TRBV28 and TRBJ1-5, with D perhaps matching TRBD1 (6 bases). The V end was cut by 2 bases, the J end by 5 bases, with 10 bases between. CDR1 and CDR2 from the germline V gene are MDHEN and SYDVKM. This CDR3 spans 14 amino acids.

The chain employs TRBV5-4 and TRBJ2-7; 8 bases line up with TRBD1. Judging by the DNA end, TRBJ2-5 fits better; the J call may be wrong. The length of the CDR3 is 13 residues. CDR1 is SGHNT, CDR2 YYREEE, per germline (reference sequence). CDR3 residues: CASCSGTGETQYF. DNA for the CDR3: TGTGCCAGCTGTTCCGGGACAGGCGAGACCCAGTACTTC.

The chain couples TRBV7-8 to TRBJ2-4; D might be TRBD1 (5 bases). This CDR3 region has 15 residues. The V and J ends lost 4 bases and 3 bases respectively, with 13 bases between them. Germline values: CDR1 SGHVS, CDR2 FQNEAQ. The CDR3 sequence: CASSYSGQVKNIQYF. The DNA of the CDR3 is TGTGCCAGCAGCTACTCCGGACAAGTCAAAAACATTCAGTACTTC. Complete variable domain (other parts from reference TRBV7-8 and TRBJ2-4): GAGVSQSPRYKVAKRGQDVALRCDPISGHVSLFWYQQALGQGPEFLTYFQNEAQLDKSGLPSDRFFAERPEGSVSTLKIQRTQQEDSAVYLCASSYSGQVKNIQYFGAGTRLSVL.

The chain links TRBV24-1 to TRBJ2-7; TRBD1 might be the D (6 bases). The CDR3 runs 17 residues. In germline, CDR1 is KGHDR, CDR2 SFDVKD. V lost 0 bases to trimming and J lost 1 base, with 15 bases between them. CDR3 amino acids: CATSDLPPGHRSYEQYF. CDR3 sequence (DNA): TGTGCCACCAGTGATTTGCCACCGGGACACCGTTCCTACGAGCAGTACTTC.

This clonotype was detected a few times. The chain is built from TRBV20-1 and TRBJ2-1, with TRBD2 matching over 7 bases. After removal of 3 bases from V and 5 bases from J, the junction contained 7 bases not matched to a gene. The CDR3 extends over 14 amino acids. The V gene's germline CDR1 is DFQATT and CDR2 SNEGSKA (reference sequence). The CDR3 loop reads CSARWSGVNNEQFF. The DNA for the CDR3 is TGCAGTGCTAGGTGGAGCGGGGTCAACAATGAGCAGTTCTTC.

The rearrangement joins TRBV4-2 to TRBJ2-2, with 7 bases fitting TRBD2. The CDR3 has 16 residues. In germline, CDR1 is LGHNA, CDR2 YNFKEQ. The V and J ends lost 2 bases and 3 bases, in that order; junction bases with no gene match: 6. The CDR3 DNA follows: TGTGCCAGCAGCCAACTGTTGCTAGCGGACACCGGGGAGCTGTTTTTT. It specifies CASSQLLLADTGELFF.

V gene TRBV28 combines with J gene TRBJ2-1, with D perhaps TRBD2 (6 bases). V dropped 5 bases and J dropped 6 bases, with 17 bases sitting between them. The CDR3 spans 15 residues. Germline V lookup: CDR1 MDHEN, CDR2 SYDVKM. The CDR3 DNA reads as TGTGCCAGCAGTGGCCTAGCGCAACCAGGCAATGAGCAGTTCTTC. Translation: CASSGLAQPGNEQFF.

The V call is TRBV27, the J call TRBJ2-3; D gene unclear. V lost 5 bases, J lost 2 bases, and 23 bases lay in between. The CDR3 runs to 18 residues. CDR1 MNHEY and CDR2 SMNVEV come from the germline V gene (reference sequence). CDR3 nucleotides: TGTGCCAGCAGTCCCGCGGTAGACTCTATACTGCACACAGATACGCAGTATTTT. Translated: CASSPAVDSILHTDTQYF.

This clonotype was seen a few times. V and J are TRBV2 and TRBJ2-7; D assignment may be TRBD1 or TRBD2 (6 bases each). Germline values: CDR1 SNHLY, CDR2 FYNNEI. The length of the CDR3 is 13 residues. Trimming removed 6 bases from V and 6 bases from J, with 15 bases in between. CDR3 bases: TGTGCCAGCAGCGAAAACAGGGAGGCCGAGCAGTACTTC. Translation gives CASSENREAEQYF.

This chain links TRBV10-1 with TRBJ2-1; 10 bases match TRBD1. The CDR3 extends over 16 amino acids. Losses at the gene ends were 5 bases for V and 7 bases for J; bases not matched to a gene: 11. Germline CDR1 WNHNN, CDR2 SYGVQD (reference sequence). The CDR3 nucleotides read TGCGCCAGCAGTTGGGTGACCGGGACAGGGGTTAATGAGCAGTTCTTC. This encodes CASSWVTGTGVNEQFF.

The chain has TRBV27 and TRBJ1-1; 11 bases map to TRBD1. Germline assignment: CDR1 MNHEY and CDR2 SMNVEV (reference sequence). The CDR3 spans 15 residues. V lost 2 bases, J lost 7 bases, and 6 bases stayed unmatched. The CDR3 sequence: CASSLTGQGAGEAFF. As DNA, the CDR3 is TGTGCCAGCAGTTTAACCGGACAGGGGGCGGGTGAAGCTTTCTTT.

J is TRBJ1-5 and V is TRBV20-1; D gene uncertain. Germline lookup yields CDR1 DFQATT and CDR2 SNEGSKA (reference sequence). CDR3 length equals 14 residues. Trimming left V 3 bases short and J 5 bases short, with 14 bases between. The chain's CDR3 is CSARGPGVDQPQHF. The CDR3 DNA follows: TGCAGTGCTAGGGGTCCGGGAGTCGATCAGCCCCAGCATTTT.

Remarks on this clonotype: A much larger clone is a single base away; this may be a read error. This sequence joins TRBV20-1 and TRBJ2-3; D unclear. This CDR3 has 15 residues. Per the germline V gene, CDR1 is DFQATT and CDR2 is SNEGSKA (reference sequence). V lost 0 bases and J lost 1, with 11 bases in between. The CDR3 spells CSARDIHIGTDTQYF. The DNA of the CDR3 is TGCAGTGCTAGAGATATTCACATCGGCACAGATACGCAGTATTTT.

This clonotype was counted only a few times. CDR3 in DNA: TGCGCCAGCAGCTTGGAGGGGACGGACTATGGCTACACCTTC. It codes for CASSLEGTDYGYTF. V usage is TRBV5-1 and J usage is TRBJ1-2; D may be TRBD1 (5 bases). V lost 0 bases to trimming and J lost 3 bases, with 9 bases between them. This CDR3 is built from 14 residues. CDR1 and CDR2 (germline): SGHRS, YFSETQ.

This clonotype occurred a few times. The rearrangement links TRBV11-2 to TRBJ2-1; D is possibly TRBD1 or TRBD2 (6 bases each). CDR1 and CDR2 from the germline V gene are SGHAT and FQNNGV. Deletions cut 4 bases from V and 0 bases from J, with 13 bases between. This CDR3 comprises 16 residues. CDR3 loop: CASSSRWGASYNEQFF. The CDR3 region has the DNA TGTGCCAGCAGCTCCCGGTGGGGGGCCTCCTACAATGAGCAGTTCTTC. The whole variable domain, remainder taken from reference TRBV11-2 and TRBJ2-1, is EAGVAQSPRYKIIEKRQSVAFWCNPISGHATLYWYQQILGQGPKLLIQFQNNGVVDDSQLPKDRFSAERLKGVDSTLKIQPAKLEDSAVYLCASSSRWGASYNEQFFGPGTRLTVL.

This clonotype was counted only a few times. This rearrangement joins TRBV20-1 to TRBJ1-1; D gene uncertain. Germline CDR1 reads DFQATT; CDR2 reads SNEGSKA (reference sequence). The CDR3 consists of 12 residues. The V end lost 2 bases, the J end lost 3 bases, and 7 bases lay between the germline ends. CDR3 loop: CSARRLYTEAFF. The CDR3 DNA reads TGCAGTGCTAGAAGGCTATACACTGAAGCTTTCTTT.

In its sample, this clonotype was seen many times. The chain employs TRBV20-1 and TRBJ2-5; D gene ambiguous. Germline V gene lookup returns CDR1 DFQATT and CDR2 SNEGSKA (reference sequence). The CDR3 runs 11 residues. Trimming took 6 bases from V and 5 from J, leaving 10 bases between them. The CDR3: CSAAWRETQYF. The CDR3 DNA follows: TGCAGTGCCGCTTGGCGTGAGACCCAGTACTTC.

This clonotype was detected only a few times. The chain couples TRBV16 to TRBJ2-7, with D hard to call. V was cut by 0 bases and J by 2 bases, with 5 bases left in between. Germline V gene sequence: CDR1 KGHSY, CDR2 FQNENV. The CDR3 runs to 13 residues. DNA for the CDR3: TGTGCCAGCAGCCAATCAGATACCTACGAGCAGTACTTC. Its protein is CASSQSDTYEQYF. The full variable domain, rest sourced from reference TRBV16 and TRBJ2-7, is GEEVAQTPKHLVRGEGQKAKLYCAPIKGHSYVFWYQQVLKNEFKFLISFQNENVFDETGMPKERFSAKCLPNSPCSLEIQATKLEDSAVYFCASSQSDTYEQYFGPGTRLTVT.

This clonotype has at least ten counts. The chain employs TRBV20-1 and TRBJ2-7; D not certain. V was cut by 0 bases and J by 3 bases, with 12 bases left in between. CDR1 DFQATT and CDR2 SNEGSKA come from the germline V gene (reference sequence). The CDR3 is 14 residues long. The CDR3 bases are TGCAGTGCTAGAGATTTGGAGAACGGCTACGAGCAGTACTTC. Its translation: CSARDLENGYEQYF.

This clonotype has at least ten counts. At one boundary the junction diverges from the germline segment, which might be a read error. The chain joins TRBV5-1 to TRBJ2-7, with 10 bases lining up with TRBD1. The CDR3 runs 14 residues. CDR1 is SGHRS, CDR2 YFSETQ, per germline. This CDR3 is CASSLGTGEYEQYF. DNA of the CDR3: TGTGCCAGCAGTTTAGGGACAGGGGAGTACGAGCAGTACTTC.

As regards this clonotype: This clone may be a read error of a much larger clone one base away. The rearrangement joins TRBV29-1 to TRBJ2-5; 8 positions match TRBD2. The V gene end was trimmed by 4 bases and the J gene end by 11 bases; junction bases not matched to a gene: 12. Per germline, CDR1 SQVTM and CDR2 ANQGSEA. CDR3 length: 13 amino acids. In DNA, the CDR3 is TGCAGCGTTGCCTTCGGGACTAGGTATGAGCAGTACTTC. Amino acid sequence: CSVAFGTRYEQYF.

This clonotype has a count of ten or more. J is TRBJ1-2 and V is TRBV5-1; D unresolved. V shed 4 bases and J shed 5 bases, with 9 bases lying between them. Germline V gene lookup returns CDR1 SGHRS and CDR2 YFSETQ. CDR3 size: 12 residues. DNA for the CDR3: TGCGCCAGCAGCACCCAAGGGTATGGCTACACCTTC. Encoded protein: CASSTQGYGYTF.